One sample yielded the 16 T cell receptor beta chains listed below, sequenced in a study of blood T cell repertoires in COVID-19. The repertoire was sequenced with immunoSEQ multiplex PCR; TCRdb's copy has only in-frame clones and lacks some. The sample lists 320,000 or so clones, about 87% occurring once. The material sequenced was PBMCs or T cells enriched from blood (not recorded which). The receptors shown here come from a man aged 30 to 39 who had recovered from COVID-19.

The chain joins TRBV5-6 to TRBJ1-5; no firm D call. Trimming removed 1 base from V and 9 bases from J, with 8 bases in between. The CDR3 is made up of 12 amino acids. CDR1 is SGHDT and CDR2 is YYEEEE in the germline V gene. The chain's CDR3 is CASSLRDLPQHF. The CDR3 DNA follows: TGTGCCAGCAGCTTGCGGGATCTGCCCCAGCATTTT.

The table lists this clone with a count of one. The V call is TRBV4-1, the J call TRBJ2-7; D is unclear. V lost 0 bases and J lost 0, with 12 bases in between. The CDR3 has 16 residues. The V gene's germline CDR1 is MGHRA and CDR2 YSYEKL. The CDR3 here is CASSQDLTARSYEQYF. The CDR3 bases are TGCGCCAGCAGCCAAGATCTAACAGCCCGCTCCTACGAGCAGTACTTC.

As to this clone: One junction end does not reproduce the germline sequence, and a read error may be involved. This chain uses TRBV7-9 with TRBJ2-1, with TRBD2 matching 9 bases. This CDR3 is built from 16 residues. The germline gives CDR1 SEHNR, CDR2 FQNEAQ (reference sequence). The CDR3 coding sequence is TGTGCCAGCAGCCTAGCAGGGACTAGCCTATACAATGAGCAGTTCTTC. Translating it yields CASSLAGTSLYNEQFF. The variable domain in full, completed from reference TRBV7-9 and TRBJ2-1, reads DTGVSQNPRHKITKRGQNVTFRCDPISEHNRLYWYRQTLGQGPEFLTYFQNEAQLEKSRLLSDRFSAERPKGSFSTLEIQRTEQGDSAMYLCASSLAGTSLYNEQFFGPGTRLTVL.

The CDR3 DNA sequence: TGTGCCAGCAGCCGGACCGGGACACTCTATGGCTACACCTTC. It encodes CASSRTGTLYGYTF. The chain carries TRBV6-5 and TRBJ1-2; tentatively, D is TRBD1 (6 bases). This CDR3 contains 14 residues. V shed 6 bases and J shed 4 bases, with 15 bases lying between them. Germline V CDR1 and CDR2: MNHEY, SVGAGI.

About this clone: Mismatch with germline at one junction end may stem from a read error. The CDR3 region is CASSLGTGGDF. The CDR3 DNA is TGCGCCAGCAGCCTGGGGACAGGGGGCGATTTC. J is TRBJ2-7 and V is TRBV5-1; 12 bases are shared with TRBD1. CDR1 SGHRS and CDR2 YFSETQ come from the germline V gene. The CDR3 runs to 11 residues.

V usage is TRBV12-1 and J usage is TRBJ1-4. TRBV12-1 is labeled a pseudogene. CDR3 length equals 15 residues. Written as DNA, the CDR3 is TGTGCCAGCAGCCGACGGGGGGCGGCTAATGAAAAACTGTTTTTT. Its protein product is CASSRRGAANEKLFF.

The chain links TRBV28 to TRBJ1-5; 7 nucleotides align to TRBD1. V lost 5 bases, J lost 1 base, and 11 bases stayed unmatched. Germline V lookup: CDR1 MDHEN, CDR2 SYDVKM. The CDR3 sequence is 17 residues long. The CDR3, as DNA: TGTGCCAGCAGTGCAGACCCCTTCAGGGGGAGCAATCAGCCCCAGCATTTT. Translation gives CASSADPFRGSNQPQHF.

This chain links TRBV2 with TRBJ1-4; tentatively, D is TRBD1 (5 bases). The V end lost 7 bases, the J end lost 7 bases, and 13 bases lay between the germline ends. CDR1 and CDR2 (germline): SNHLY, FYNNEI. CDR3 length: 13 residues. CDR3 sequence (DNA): TGTGCCAGCAAGATAGACAGTATTGAAAAACTGTTTTTT. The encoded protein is CASKIDSIEKLFF.

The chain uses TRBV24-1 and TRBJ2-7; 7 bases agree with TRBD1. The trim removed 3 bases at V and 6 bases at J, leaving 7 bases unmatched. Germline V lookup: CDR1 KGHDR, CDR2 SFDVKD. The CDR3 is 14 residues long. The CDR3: CATSDPNTGVEQYF. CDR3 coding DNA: TGTGCCACCAGTGATCCCAATACAGGGGTCGAGCAGTACTTC.

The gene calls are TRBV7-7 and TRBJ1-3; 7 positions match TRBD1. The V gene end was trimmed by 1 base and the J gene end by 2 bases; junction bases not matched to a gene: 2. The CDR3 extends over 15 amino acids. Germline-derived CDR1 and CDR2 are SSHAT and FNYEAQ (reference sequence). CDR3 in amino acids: CASSLGDSTGNTIYF. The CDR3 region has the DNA TGTGCCAGCAGCTTAGGGGACAGTACTGGAAACACCATATATTTT.

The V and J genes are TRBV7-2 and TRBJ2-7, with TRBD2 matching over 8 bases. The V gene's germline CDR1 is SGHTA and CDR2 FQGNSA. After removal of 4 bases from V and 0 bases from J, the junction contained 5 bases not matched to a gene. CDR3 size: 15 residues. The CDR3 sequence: CASSSGGGYSYEQYF. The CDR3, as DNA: TGTGCCAGCAGCTCAGGCGGGGGGTACTCCTACGAGCAGTACTTC.

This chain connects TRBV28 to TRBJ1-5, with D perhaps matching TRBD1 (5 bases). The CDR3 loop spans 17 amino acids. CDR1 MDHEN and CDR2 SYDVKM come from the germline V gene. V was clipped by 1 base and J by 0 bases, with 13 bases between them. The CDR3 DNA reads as TGTGCCAGCAGTTTATTAGGCGCCAGGGATAGCAATCAGCCCCAGCATTTT. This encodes CASSLLGARDSNQPQHF.

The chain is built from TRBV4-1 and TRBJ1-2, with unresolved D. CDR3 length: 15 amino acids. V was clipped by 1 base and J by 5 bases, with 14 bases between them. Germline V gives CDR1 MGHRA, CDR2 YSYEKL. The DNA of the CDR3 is TGCGCCAGCAGCCAAGTTCAGGCCGGGGATTATGGCTACACCTTC. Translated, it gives CASSQVQAGDYGYTF.

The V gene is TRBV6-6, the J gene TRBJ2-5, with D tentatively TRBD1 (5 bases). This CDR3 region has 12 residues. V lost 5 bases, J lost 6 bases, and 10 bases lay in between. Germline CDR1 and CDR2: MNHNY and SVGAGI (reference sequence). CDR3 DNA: TGTGCCAGCAGTCTCAGGGCGAAGACCCAGTACTTC. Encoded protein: CASSLRAKTQYF.

CDR3 amino acids: CASSLSGLPYGYTF. DNA for the CDR3: TGTGCCAGCAGTTTAAGTGGCCTCCCATATGGCTACACCTTC. The rearrangement uses TRBV27 and TRBJ1-2; the D is unclear. Germline CDR1 MNHEY, CDR2 SMNVEV (reference sequence). V gave up 2 bases and J gave up 5 bases, with 12 bases separating them. The CDR3 consists of 14 residues.

CDR3 sequence (DNA): TGTGCCAGCAGCAAGGACAGGGGGCAAGAGACCCAGTACTTC. It translates to CASSKDRGQETQYF. The chain carries TRBV6-5 and TRBJ2-5; the match to TRBD1 covers 10 bases. This CDR3 comprises 14 residues. CDR1 is MNHEY, CDR2 SVGAGI, per germline. The junction had 3 bases not matched to a gene; V was cut back by 6 bases and J by 2 bases.